The 24 T cell receptor beta chains reported below all come from one sample, sequenced in a study of PD-1 blockade in classical Hodgkin lymphoma. The data were produced by immunoSEQ multiplex PCR, yet TCRdb's version contains in-frame clones alone and is incomplete. The sample lists approximately 29,000 clones, around 80% seen once, with approximately 17% in the top ten. Specified time point: cycle 4 day 1 (C4D1), after five to seven weeks of nivolumab. Each of the patients experienced relapse following autologous stem cell transplantation, and their brentuximab vedotin exposure differed. Here the sequenced sample was peripheral blood mononuclear cells (PBMCs), taken before the fourth cycle of nivolumab. All receptors come from a human donor with classical Hodgkin lymphoma.

V and J are TRBV18 and TRBJ2-3, with 7 bases identical to TRBD2. Germline V gene lookup returns CDR1 KGHSH and CDR2 LQKENI. V trimming: 5 bases; J trimming: 4 bases; junction bases outside the gene matches: 12. The CDR3 loop spans 16 amino acids. The CDR3 bases are TGTGCCAGCTCAACATCGGGGACTGCGGGGGCAGATACGCAGTATTTT. This gives the protein CASSTSGTAGADTQYF.

This clone occurred once. The chain combines TRBV18 with TRBJ1-2, with 7 bases that match TRBD1. The CDR3 has 14 amino acids. Germline CDR1 is KGHSH and CDR2 is LQKENI. Germline trimming cut 8 bases from V and 5 bases from J; bases unmatched to any gene: 11. The CDR3 region is CASHRPGGFYGYTF. The CDR3 bases are TGTGCCAGCCATCGGCCAGGGGGGTTTTATGGCTACACCTTC.

This chain uses TRBV27 with TRBJ1-2; D is possibly TRBD1 (6 bases). The V gene's germline CDR1 is MNHEY and CDR2 SMNVEV (reference sequence). V lost 2 bases and J lost 4, with 11 bases in between. The CDR3 consists of 14 residues. The CDR3 DNA follows: TGTGCCAGCAGTTTAGGAGGGGGACTCTATGGCTACACCTTC. The encoded protein is CASSLGGGLYGYTF.

This clone was recorded only once. At one of its ends the junction is not consistent with the germline gene, which may arise from a read error. The J gene is TRBJ2-5, the V gene TRBV7-7, with 13 bases fitting TRBD2. The V gene's germline CDR1 is SSHAT and CDR2 FNYEAQ (reference sequence). This CDR3 region has 16 residues. CDR3 amino acids: CASSLGLAGAQETQYF. In DNA, the CDR3 is TGTGCTAGCAGCCTAGGACTAGCGGGAGCTCAAGAGACCCAGTACTTC. The variable domain in full, completed from reference TRBV7-7 and TRBJ2-5, reads GAGVSQSPRYKVTKRGQDVTLRCDPISSHATLYWYQQALGQGPEFLTYFNYEAQPDKSGLPSDRFSAERPEGSISTLTIQRTEQRDSAMYRCASSLGLAGAQETQYFGPGTRLLVL.

V is TRBV5-1 and J is TRBJ1-2; TRBD1 is a possible D gene (5 bases). The germline gives CDR1 SGHRS, CDR2 YFSETQ. Between the trimmed V and J ends, which lost 4 bases and 7 bases, there was a span of 11 bases. The CDR3 length is 12 residues. DNA for the CDR3: TGCGCCAGCAGCCCCGGGACCTCTGGCTACACCTTC. Translating it yields CASSPGTSGYTF.

There are a few counts of this clone. V usage is TRBV4-2 and J usage is TRBJ2-7; D is ambiguous. V lost 7 bases to trimming and J lost 4 bases, with 11 bases between them. This CDR3 has 12 residues. The germline gives CDR1 LGHNA, CDR2 YNFKEQ. CDR3 protein: CASMGNTYEQYF. The CDR3 DNA is TGTGCCAGCATGGGCAACACGTACGAGCAGTACTTC.

This clone was detected once. The J gene is TRBJ2-7, the V gene TRBV6-5; 7 bases align to TRBD1. CDR1 is MNHEY, CDR2 SVGAGI, per germline. The CDR3 runs 14 residues. The V segment lost 5 bases and the J segment 0 bases; nucleotides outside the gene matches: 4. The chain's CDR3 is CASSLDRASYEQYF. The CDR3 DNA sequence: TGTGCCAGCAGTCTTGACAGGGCCTCCTACGAGCAGTACTTC.

The chain employs TRBV29-1 and TRBJ2-3; 8 bases map to TRBD2. The trim removed 7 bases at V and 2 bases at J, leaving 11 bases unmatched. The CDR3 consists of 15 residues. Germline assignment: CDR1 SQVTM and CDR2 ANQGSEA. The CDR3 spells CSAAHRGGPTDTQYF. The CDR3 nucleotides are TGCAGCGCTGCTCACCGGGGGGGCCCCACAGATACGCAGTATTTT.

The chain links TRBV9 to TRBJ2-1; D is unclear. The CDR3 length is 14 residues. The germline V gene has CDR1 SGDLS and CDR2 YYNGEE. Trimming removed 0 bases at V and 8 bases at J, with 12 bases between. This CDR3 is CASSVGLLAHEQFF. In DNA, the CDR3 is TGTGCCAGCAGCGTAGGTCTCCTTGCGCATGAGCAGTTCTTC.

J is TRBJ1-4 and V is TRBV12-5, with 7 positions matching TRBD1. The V gene end was trimmed by 3 bases and the J gene end by 12 bases; junction bases not matched to a gene: 13. The CDR3 has 15 amino acids. Germline V gene lookup returns CDR1 LGHNT and CDR2 FRNRAP. The chain's CDR3 is CASGLDSTGPKELFF. In DNA form, the CDR3 reads TGTGCTAGTGGTTTAGACTCGACAGGGCCAAAGGAACTGTTTTTT.

The CDR3 region has the DNA TGCGCCAGCAGCCAGGACCGACTAGCGTCGAACACCGGGGAGCTGTTTTTT. Protein: CASSQDRLASNTGELFF. The chain employs TRBV4-1 and TRBJ2-2, with 8 bases lining up with TRBD2. Germline CDR1 is MGHRA and CDR2 is YSYEKL. This CDR3 is 17 amino acids long. Trimming cost V 3 bases and J 0 bases; bases outside gene matches: 6.

The rearrangement uses TRBV6-5 and TRBJ1-2; 9 bases align to TRBD1. Germline V lookup: CDR1 MNHEY, CDR2 SVGAGI. With V trimmed by 4 bases and J by 7 bases, 7 bases remained unmatched. This CDR3 region has 14 residues. The CDR3 sequence is CASSSGQGKVGYTF. In DNA, the CDR3 is TGTGCCAGCAGTTCAGGACAGGGGAAGGTTGGCTACACCTTC.

As DNA, the CDR3 is TGTGCCAGCAGCGTAGCCCCCCTGGACAGTGGTGTGAACATTCAGTACTTC. Its translation: CASSVAPLDSGVNIQYF. This chain uses TRBV9 with TRBJ2-4; weak D call: TRBD1 (6 bases). V lost 0 bases and J 7 bases, leaving 20 bases between the germline ends. The CDR3 spans 17 residues. From germline, CDR1 is SGDLS and CDR2 YYNGEE.

This clone was counted only a few times. The chain combines TRBV19 with TRBJ1-5; 10 bases are a match to TRBD1. The length of the CDR3 is 17 residues. Germline V gene sequence: CDR1 LNHDA, CDR2 SQIVND (reference sequence). Losses at the gene ends were 4 bases for V and 1 base for J; bases not matched to a gene: 7. CDR3 bases: TGTGCCAGTAGTAGACAAAGACAGGGGGCAAGCAATCAGCCCCAGCATTTT. This codes for CASSRQRQGASNQPQHF.

The J gene is TRBJ2-5, the V gene TRBV5-8, with 8 bases fitting TRBD2. J lost 4 bases, V lost 5 bases, and 16 bases had no gene match. The CDR3 is made up of 17 amino acids. Germline CDR1 reads SGHTS; CDR2 reads YDEGEE. Written as DNA, the CDR3 is TGTGCCAGCAGTCCCCGGGTTTCTCGGGGGGGCCGAGAGACCCAGTACTTC. Protein product: CASSPRVSRGGRETQYF.

This chain joins TRBV11-1 and TRBJ2-5; 8 nucleotides align to TRBD2. The CDR3 consists of 17 residues. The germline V gene has CDR1 SGHAT and CDR2 FQDESV (reference sequence). The ends lost 4 bases at V and 5 bases at J; junction bases unmatched: 15. In DNA, the CDR3 is TGTGCCAGCAGCTCCGGTTGGTCGGCGGGGGGTACCGAGACCCAGTACTTC. Protein product: CASSSGWSAGGTETQYF.

The chain is built from TRBV28 and TRBJ1-5; 8 positions match TRBD1. Trimming at V came to 7 bases and at J to 2 bases, leaving 7 bases not matched to a gene. CDR1 and CDR2 from the germline V gene are MDHEN and SYDVKM. This CDR3 contains 15 residues. The CDR3 sequence is CASTQTGVGNQPQHF. For the CDR3, the DNA is TGTGCCAGCACCCAGACAGGGGTCGGCAATCAGCCCCAGCATTTT.

The chain links TRBV2 to TRBJ2-1; D is perhaps TRBD1 or TRBD2 (5 bases each). This CDR3 has 11 amino acids. Between the trimmed V and J ends, which lost 4 bases and 11 bases, there was a span of 9 bases. The germline gives CDR1 SNHLY, CDR2 FYNNEI. The CDR3 loop reads CASSVPGQQFF. As DNA, the CDR3 is TGTGCCAGCAGTGTTCCGGGACAGCAGTTCTTC.

V is TRBV5-1 and J is TRBJ2-1; possible D gene TRBD2, 5 bases. The CDR3 is made up of 15 amino acids. V lost 6 bases, J lost 5 bases, and 18 bases lay in between. CDR1 is SGHRS, CDR2 YFSETQ, per germline. For the CDR3, the DNA is TGCGCCAGCAACGAGGGCTTTTTGGTCAACAATGAGCAGTTCTTC. Protein product: CASNEGFLVNNEQFF.

The chain has TRBV7-9 and TRBJ1-1; 10 positions agree with TRBD1. Germline CDR1 reads SEHNR; CDR2 reads FQNEAQ (reference sequence). The CDR3 has 15 amino acids. V trimming: 3 bases; J trimming: 2 bases; junction bases outside the gene matches: 3. The CDR3 DNA sequence: TGTGCCAGCAGCTTTGGACAGGGGGGAAACACTGAAGCTTTCTTT. Protein: CASSFGQGGNTEAFF.

V gene TRBV2 combines with J gene TRBJ2-7; 10 bases match TRBD1. The CDR3 sequence is 12 residues long. Germline V gene sequence: CDR1 SNHLY, CDR2 FYNNEI. The junction had 2 bases not matched to a gene; V was cut back by 4 bases and J by 8 bases. The CDR3 here is CASSGGQGKQYF. CDR3 in DNA: TGTGCCAGCAGTGGGGGACAGGGGAAGCAGTACTTC.

This clone came up a few times. The V gene is TRBV30, the J gene TRBJ2-2; tentative D call: TRBD2 (6 bases). The V end was cut by 6 bases, the J end by 6 bases, with 11 bases between. The CDR3 is made up of 12 amino acids. Germline V gene lookup returns CDR1 GTSNPN and CDR2 SVGIG (reference sequence). DNA of the CDR3: TGTGCCTGTGGATGGGAGGCCGGGGAGCTGTTTTTT. Its translation: CACGWEAGELFF. The variable domain in full, completed from reference TRBV30 and TRBJ2-2, reads SQTIHQWPATLVQPVGSPLSLECTVEGTSNPNLYWYRQAAGRGLQLLFYSVGIGQISSEVPQNLSASRPQDRQFILSSKKLLLSDSGFYLCACGWEAGELFFGEGSRLTVL.

The J gene is TRBJ2-1, the V gene TRBV7-3, with D possibly being TRBD1 (6 bases). The germline CDR1 and CDR2 sequences are SGHTA and FQGTGA. Trimming removed 4 bases from V and 9 bases from J, with 16 bases in between. The CDR3 is 14 amino acids. The CDR3 sequence is CASSSGATGAEQFF. CDR3 nucleotide sequence: TGTGCCAGCAGCTCGGGCGCGACAGGCGCTGAGCAGTTCTTC.

The chain recombines TRBV10-1 with TRBJ1-1; no clear D. CDR3 length: 12 amino acids. Trimming took off 8 bases at V and 0 bases at J, with 7 bases between the two ends. The germline V gene has CDR1 WNHNN and CDR2 SYGVQD (reference sequence). The DNA for the CDR3 is TGCGCCAGCTACGTATTGAACACTGAAGCTTTCTTT. Encoded protein: CASYVLNTEAFF.